A selection of T cell receptor beta chains follows, all from one sample in a study of OX40 agonist ivuxolimab in advanced cancers. Using immunoSEQ multiplex PCR, the repertoire was profiled, and TCRdb retains in-frame clones only, with some absent. The sample holds about 22,000 clones, 84% seen once. The specimen was CD4+ or CD8+ T cells sorted from blood, collected in a trial of the OX40 agonist ivuxolimab. These receptors all come from an adult with an advanced solid tumor such as melanoma, head and neck, liver or kidney cancer. Both conserved end residues are part of each CDR3. Fields, in order: J gene, clone size, CDR3 length, V gene, D gene, CDR3 protein, CDR3 DNA. A D gene is named only where the DNA matches it firmly. Part of the rows lack a size; the others show once, few, many or a class for expanded clones.

j_call: TRBJ2-7; clone_size: NA; cdr3_length: 17; v_call: TRBV5-6; d_call: NA; cdr3_aa: CASSLVLVQGVHYEQYF; cdr3_nt: TGTGCCAGCAGCTTGGTACTAGTACAGGGAGTTCACTACGAGCAGTACTTC
j_call: TRBJ2-7; clone_size: NA; cdr3_length: 14; v_call: TRBV7-9; d_call: NA; cdr3_aa: CASSLDRSSYEQYF; cdr3_nt: TGTGCCAGCAGCTTAGACAGGAGCTCCTACGAGCAGTACTTC
j_call: TRBJ2-7; clone_size: NA; cdr3_length: 18; v_call: TRBV4-3; d_call: NA; cdr3_aa: CASSQVAETGRVYYEQYF; cdr3_nt: TGCGCCAGCAGCCAAGTAGCCGAGACAGGGAGGGTTTACTACGAGCAGTACTTC
j_call: TRBJ1-3; clone_size: NA; cdr3_length: 13; v_call: TRBV7-9; d_call: NA; cdr3_aa: CASSLLEANTIYF; cdr3_nt: TGTGCCAGCAGCTTATTAGAGGCTAACACCATATATTTT
j_call: TRBJ2-5; clone_size: NA; cdr3_length: 15; v_call: TRBV29-1; d_call: TRBD2; cdr3_aa: CSVRQTGGNQETQYF; cdr3_nt: TGCAGCGTCCGGCAGACGGGAGGGAACCAAGAGACCCAGTACTTC
j_call: TRBJ2-7; clone_size: NA; cdr3_length: 17; v_call: TRBV7-9; d_call: TRBD2; cdr3_aa: CASSSRGEPRSSYEQYF; cdr3_nt: TGTGCCAGCAGTTCGCGGGGGGAGCCCAGGAGCTCCTACGAGCAGTACTTC
j_call: TRBJ1-1; clone_size: NA; cdr3_length: 12; v_call: TRBV2; d_call: TRBD1; cdr3_aa: CASGAGQGFSFF; cdr3_nt: TGTGCCAGCGGCGCGGGACAGGGCTTTTCTTTCTTT
j_call: TRBJ1-2; clone_size: NA; cdr3_length: 12; v_call: TRBV29-1; d_call: TRBD1; cdr3_aa: CTGTAGGGGYTF; cdr3_nt: TGCACCGGAACTGCAGGGGGAGGTGGCTACACCTTC
j_call: TRBJ1-4; clone_size: NA; cdr3_length: 10; v_call: TRBV7-2; d_call: NA; cdr3_aa: CASNGEKLFF; cdr3_nt: TGTGCCAGCAATGGTGAAAAACTGTTTTTT
j_call: TRBJ2-3; clone_size: NA; cdr3_length: 15; v_call: TRBV5-6; d_call: NA; cdr3_aa: CASSLPLLGADTQYF; cdr3_nt: TGTGCCAGCAGCTTACCGTTGTTAGGGGCAGATACGCAGTATTTT
j_call: TRBJ1-1; clone_size: few; cdr3_length: 14; v_call: TRBV7-2; d_call: NA; cdr3_aa: CASSFTGPNTEAFF; cdr3_nt: TGTGCCAGCAGCTTCACAGGGCCGAACACTGAAGCTTTCTTT
j_call: TRBJ2-3; clone_size: NA; cdr3_length: 15; v_call: TRBV7-7; d_call: TRBD2; cdr3_aa: CASSLAGGPRDTQYF; cdr3_nt: TGTGCTAGCAGCTTAGCGGGGGGGCCTAGAGATACGCAGTATTTT
j_call: TRBJ1-2; clone_size: once; cdr3_length: 15; v_call: TRBV7-2; d_call: TRBD1; cdr3_aa: CASSPGTAPGYGYTF; cdr3_nt: TGTGCCAGCAGCCCGGGGACAGCACCTGGCTATGGCTACACCTTC
j_call: TRBJ1-1; clone_size: NA; cdr3_length: 14; v_call: TRBV10-3; d_call: TRBD1; cdr3_aa: CAISEYAGGTEAFF; cdr3_nt: TGTGCCATCAGTGAGTACGCAGGGGGCACTGAAGCTTTCTTT
j_call: TRBJ2-1; clone_size: NA; cdr3_length: 15; v_call: TRBV9; d_call: NA; cdr3_aa: CASSVVSGISDEQFF; cdr3_nt: TGTGCCAGCAGCGTAGTGTCAGGGATTAGTGATGAGCAGTTCTTC
j_call: TRBJ2-1; clone_size: NA; cdr3_length: 13; v_call: TRBV6-5; d_call: NA; cdr3_aa: CASSLYSNNEQFF; cdr3_nt: TGTGCCAGCAGCCTCTACAGTAACAATGAGCAGTTCTTC
j_call: TRBJ2-7; clone_size: NA; cdr3_length: 14; v_call: TRBV5-4; d_call: TRBD2; cdr3_aa: CASSLGGTTNEQYF; cdr3_nt: TGTGCCAGCAGCTTGGGCGGGACTACCAACGAGCAGTACTTC
j_call: TRBJ1-5; clone_size: NA; cdr3_length: 14; v_call: TRBV19; d_call: NA; cdr3_aa: CASRGTTSNQPQHF; cdr3_nt: TGTGCCAGTAGGGGGACTACCAGCAATCAGCCCCAGCATTTT
j_call: TRBJ2-5; clone_size: NA; cdr3_length: 15; v_call: TRBV4-2; d_call: NA; cdr3_aa: CASSQAPSAGKTQYF; cdr3_nt: TGTGCCAGCAGCCAAGCTCCTAGCGCGGGGAAGACCCAGTACTTC
j_call: TRBJ2-7; clone_size: NA; cdr3_length: 11; v_call: TRBV6-5; d_call: NA; cdr3_aa: CASSLGNEQYF; cdr3_nt: TGTGCCAGCAGCCTAGGGAACGAGCAGTACTTC
j_call: TRBJ2-7; clone_size: once; cdr3_length: 17; v_call: TRBV27; d_call: TRBD1; cdr3_aa: CASSLHLSDRGNDEQYF; cdr3_nt: TGTGCCAGCAGTCTCCACCTCAGTGACAGGGGGAACGACGAGCAGTACTTC
j_call: TRBJ1-1; clone_size: NA; cdr3_length: 13; v_call: TRBV4-1; d_call: NA; cdr3_aa: CASSQTANTEAFF; cdr3_nt: TGCGCCAGCAGCCAAACAGCGAACACTGAAGCTTTCTTT
j_call: TRBJ2-7; clone_size: NA; cdr3_length: 14; v_call: TRBV7-6; d_call: NA; cdr3_aa: CASSLSESSDEQYF; cdr3_nt: TGTGCCAGCAGCTTAAGTGAAAGTAGCGACGAGCAGTACTTC
j_call: TRBJ2-7; clone_size: NA; cdr3_length: 17; v_call: TRBV28; d_call: NA; cdr3_aa: CASSFPEGGTGPYEQYF; cdr3_nt: TGTGCCAGCAGTTTCCCCGAGGGGGGGACAGGACCCTACGAGCAGTACTTC
j_call: TRBJ2-5; clone_size: once; cdr3_length: 16; v_call: TRBV11-2; d_call: NA; cdr3_aa: CASSPGITPRQETQYF; cdr3_nt: TGTGCCAGCAGCCCGGGGATTACCCCCCGCCAAGAGACCCAGTACTTC
j_call: TRBJ1-1; clone_size: NA; cdr3_length: 13; v_call: TRBV30; d_call: TRBD1; cdr3_aa: CAWSRDRGLEAFF; cdr3_nt: TGTGCCTGGAGCCGAGACAGGGGGCTTGAAGCTTTCTTT
j_call: TRBJ1-2; clone_size: few; cdr3_length: 14; v_call: TRBV18; d_call: NA; cdr3_aa: CASSPRSEDYGYTF; cdr3_nt: TGTGCCAGCTCACCAAGGAGTGAAGACTATGGCTACACCTTC
j_call: TRBJ2-2; clone_size: few; cdr3_length: 17; v_call: TRBV5-6; d_call: TRBD2; cdr3_aa: CASSLFGLAGPTGELFF; cdr3_nt: TGTGCCAGCAGCTTGTTTGGGCTAGCGGGGCCCACCGGGGAGCTGTTTTTT
j_call: TRBJ1-5; clone_size: NA; cdr3_length: 15; v_call: TRBV9; d_call: TRBD1; cdr3_aa: CASISRGHGNQPQHF; cdr3_nt: TGTGCCAGCATCTCTAGGGGGCATGGCAATCAGCCCCAGCATTTT
j_call: TRBJ2-3; clone_size: NA; cdr3_length: 14; v_call: TRBV7-9; d_call: TRBD1; cdr3_aa: CASSHDRGGDTQYF; cdr3_nt: TGTGCCAGCAGCCACGACAGGGGTGGCGATACGCAGTATTTT
j_call: TRBJ1-3; clone_size: NA; cdr3_length: 14; v_call: TRBV19; d_call: NA; cdr3_aa: CASSGSGSGNTIYF; cdr3_nt: TGTGCCAGTAGTGGTTCGGGCTCTGGAAACACCATATATTTT
j_call: TRBJ1-2; clone_size: once; cdr3_length: 12; v_call: TRBV11-2; d_call: NA; cdr3_aa: CASSREGSGYTF; cdr3_nt: TGTGCCAGCAGCCGAGAGGGGTCTGGCTACACCTTC
j_call: TRBJ2-1; clone_size: once; cdr3_length: 13; v_call: TRBV19; d_call: NA; cdr3_aa: CASSMPGSNEQFF; cdr3_nt: TGTGCCAGTAGTATGCCGGGGTCGAATGAGCAGTTCTTC
j_call: TRBJ1-4; clone_size: NA; cdr3_length: 15; v_call: TRBV9; d_call: NA; cdr3_aa: CASSPRGGYNEKLFF; cdr3_nt: TGTGCCAGCAGCCCACGAGGGGGGTATAATGAAAAACTGTTTTTT
j_call: TRBJ1-2; clone_size: NA; cdr3_length: 15; v_call: TRBV6-1; d_call: NA; cdr3_aa: CASSPIAGSNYGYTF; cdr3_nt: TGTGCCAGCAGCCCTATTGCCGGGAGTAACTATGGCTACACCTTC
j_call: TRBJ2-1; clone_size: few; cdr3_length: 17; v_call: TRBV4-1; d_call: NA; cdr3_aa: CASSQESETGGLNEQFF; cdr3_nt: TGCGCCAGCAGCCAAGAGTCAGAGACGGGGGGCCTCAATGAGCAGTTCTTC
j_call: TRBJ1-5; clone_size: NA; cdr3_length: 16; v_call: TRBV10-1; d_call: NA; cdr3_aa: CASSVGGLGGNQPQHF; cdr3_nt: TGCGCCAGCAGTGTCGGGGGGCTCGGGGGCAATCAGCCCCAGCATTTT
j_call: TRBJ2-3; clone_size: NA; cdr3_length: 14; v_call: TRBV10-3; d_call: NA; cdr3_aa: CASEGGRGTDTQYF; cdr3_nt: TGTGCCAGCGAAGGTGGCCGAGGCACAGATACGCAGTATTTT
j_call: TRBJ1-1; clone_size: NA; cdr3_length: 14; v_call: TRBV4-1; d_call: TRBD1; cdr3_aa: CASSHRGMDTEAFF; cdr3_nt: TGCGCCAGCAGCCACAGGGGGATGGACACTGAAGCTTTCTTT
j_call: TRBJ1-4; clone_size: NA; cdr3_length: 12; v_call: TRBV27; d_call: NA; cdr3_aa: CASSLPSEKLFF; cdr3_nt: TGTGCCAGCAGTTTACCGAGTGAAAAACTGTTTTTT
j_call: TRBJ1-5; clone_size: NA; cdr3_length: 15; v_call: TRBV7-9; d_call: TRBD1; cdr3_aa: CASSFSGTGYQPQHF; cdr3_nt: TGTGCCAGCAGCTTTTCCGGGACAGGTTATCAGCCCCAGCATTTT
j_call: TRBJ2-3; clone_size: NA; cdr3_length: 17; v_call: TRBV11-2; d_call: TRBD2; cdr3_aa: CASSFLAGAPRTDTQYF; cdr3_nt: TGTGCCAGCAGCTTCCTAGCGGGGGCCCCCCGCACAGATACGCAGTATTTT
j_call: TRBJ2-3; clone_size: once; cdr3_length: 18; v_call: TRBV7-2; d_call: NA; cdr3_aa: CASSLVLVAGTGTDTQYF; cdr3_nt: TGTGCCAGCAGCTTAGTTTTAGTGGCGGGGACCGGCACAGATACGCAGTATTTT
j_call: TRBJ1-6; clone_size: NA; cdr3_length: 14; v_call: TRBV30; d_call: NA; cdr3_aa: CACLPLGTRSPLHF; cdr3_nt: TGTGCCTGCCTTCCCCTGGGGACCCGTTCACCCCTCCACTTT
j_call: TRBJ2-4; clone_size: few; cdr3_length: 16; v_call: TRBV7-9; d_call: NA; cdr3_aa: CASSLTYVGAKNIQYF; cdr3_nt: TGTGCCAGCAGCTTAACATACGTTGGGGCCAAAAACATTCAGTACTTC
j_call: TRBJ2-2; clone_size: NA; cdr3_length: 13; v_call: TRBV7-9; d_call: NA; cdr3_aa: CASSLEVSGELFF; cdr3_nt: TGTGCCAGCAGCTTAGAAGTCTCCGGGGAGCTGTTTTTT
j_call: TRBJ1-2; clone_size: NA; cdr3_length: 13; v_call: TRBV5-3; d_call: NA; cdr3_aa: CARSLGVFYGYTF; cdr3_nt: TGTGCCAGAAGCTTGGGGGTCTTCTATGGCTACACCTTC
j_call: TRBJ2-7; clone_size: few; cdr3_length: 13; v_call: TRBV7-6; d_call: NA; cdr3_aa: CASSLARSYEQYF; cdr3_nt: TGTGCCAGCAGCTTAGCTCGGAGCTACGAGCAGTACTTC
j_call: TRBJ2-2; clone_size: NA; cdr3_length: 16; v_call: TRBV4-1; d_call: TRBD1; cdr3_aa: CASSPGQGSFTGELFF; cdr3_nt: TGCGCCAGCAGCCCCGGACAGGGGTCCTTCACCGGGGAGCTGTTTTTT
j_call: TRBJ2-1; clone_size: NA; cdr3_length: 14; v_call: TRBV13; d_call: NA; cdr3_aa: CASSLGLAAPEQFF; cdr3_nt: TGTGCCAGCAGTCTAGGGTTAGCGGCCCCAGAGCAGTTCTTC
j_call: TRBJ1-2; clone_size: NA; cdr3_length: 11; v_call: TRBV7-9; d_call: NA; cdr3_aa: CAVAQAYGYTF; cdr3_nt: TGTGCCGTGGCGCAAGCCTATGGCTACACCTTC
j_call: TRBJ2-7; clone_size: NA; cdr3_length: 12; v_call: TRBV27; d_call: TRBD1; cdr3_aa: CASSWAGGEQYF; cdr3_nt: TGTGCCAGCAGTTGGGCAGGGGGTGAGCAGTACTTC
j_call: TRBJ1-5; clone_size: NA; cdr3_length: 15; v_call: TRBV7-9; d_call: NA; cdr3_aa: CASSQDVGSNQPQHF; cdr3_nt: TGCGCCAGCAGCCAAGACGTGGGCAGCAATCAGCCCCAGCATTTT
j_call: TRBJ2-3; clone_size: NA; cdr3_length: 14; v_call: TRBV5-6; d_call: NA; cdr3_aa: CASSSRGGTDTQYF; cdr3_nt: TGTGCCAGCAGTAGTAGGGGGGGCACAGATACGCAGTATTTT
j_call: TRBJ1-2; clone_size: NA; cdr3_length: 14; v_call: TRBV4-3; d_call: NA; cdr3_aa: CASSLDRANYGYTF; cdr3_nt: TGCGCCAGCAGCTTGGACAGAGCTAACTATGGCTACACCTTC
j_call: TRBJ2-1; clone_size: NA; cdr3_length: 15; v_call: TRBV9; d_call: NA; cdr3_aa: CASSAGGEPYNEQFF; cdr3_nt: TGTGCCAGCAGCGCCGGGGGAGAGCCCTACAATGAGCAGTTCTTC
j_call: TRBJ1-5; clone_size: NA; cdr3_length: 15; v_call: TRBV7-6; d_call: NA; cdr3_aa: CASSLSGFGSEPQHF; cdr3_nt: TGTGCCAGCAGCTTATCAGGGTTTGGTTCGGAGCCCCAGCATTTT